This T cell receptor beta chain was identified in a study of spatial heterogeneity in lung cancer. Study-wide results and limits: How many expanded intratumoral alpha and beta TCRs were present tracked the tumor mutation count, which was a count of nonsynonymous mutations. In tumor T cells, estimated coverage reached about 6.8% for alpha chains and approximately 13% for beta chains.

This CDR3 has 13 residues. Looked up from germline, CDR1 is DFQATT and CDR2 is SNEGSKA (reference sequence). V lost 6 bases to trimming and J lost 4 bases, with 15 bases between them. One entry per CDR3 protein, called by TCRdb with MiXCR from the 5' RACE reads. The data contain approximately 9,700 distinct CDR3 sequences, around 12% of them singletons. This clonotype was seen repeatedly, ten times or more. The antigen remains undetermined. Found in a library prepared for alpha chains, this beta chain is an off-target read, and its abundance has little meaning. Time point specified: sample taken at primary tumor resection. 72 TRACERx patients with early, untreated non-small cell lung cancer donated samples. Sequencing was performed on whole RNA extracted from tumor and nontumor lung tissue, or from frozen PBMC, and the material was left unsorted.

The chain is built from TRBV20-1 and TRBJ2-5, with D unclear. The source material was lung tumor tissue, sampled at surgery. The clonotype was recovered from a male donor with early-stage non-small cell lung cancer. The DNA for the CDR3 is TGCAGTGCCTCCCGGCTGCCTGGAGAGACCCAGTACTTC. It codes for CSASRLPGETQYF.